This T cell receptor beta chain came from a study of OX40 agonist ivuxolimab in advanced cancers. Generated by immunoSEQ multiplex PCR, the TCRdb table keeps only in-frame clones and is missing some. The sample lists under 85,000 clones, approximately 89% seen once, with around 0.56% in the top ten. This CDR3 region has 15 residues. CDR1 and CDR2 (germline): SGHNT, YENEEA. Trimming stripped 1 base from V and 3 bases from J, with 10 bases between. The rearrangement joins TRBV11-3 to TRBJ2-1; D is undetermined. The sequence was obtained from an adult with an advanced solid tumor such as melanoma, head and neck, liver or kidney cancer. Material: CD4+ or CD8+ T cells sorted from blood, obtained in a trial of the OX40 agonist ivuxolimab. The CDR3 spells CASSLASGSYNEQFF. The CDR3 nucleotides are TGTGCCAGCAGCTTAGCATCAGGCAGCTACAATGAGCAGTTCTTC. Together with reference TRBV11-3 and TRBJ2-1, the CDR3 gives the full variable domain: EAGVVQSPRYKIIEKKQPVAFWCNPISGHNTLYWYLQNLGQGPELLIRYENEEAVDDSQLPKDRFSAERLKGVDSTLKIQPAELGDSAVYLCASSLASGSYNEQFFGPGTRLTVL.